This TCR beta chain derives from a study of shared clonotypes between healthy human individuals. V lost 0 bases and J lost 8, with 22 bases in between. CDR1 and CDR2 (germline): SQVTM, ANQGSEA. This CDR3 region has 16 residues. Naive-designated CD8 cells lacked CD45RO, were positively enriched for CCR7, and omitted terminally differentiated effector memory CD45RA+ cells. Authors' methods: ImmunoSEQ only sent back junction sequences with no quality scores, so filtering was done differently. The assay was immunoSEQ multiplex PCR, and TCRdb's table has in-frame clones only and misses some. For V, J and clone size, that table is used; D and trimming come from the DNA. Altogether over 800,000 clones are present, over 90% being singletons, with the ten largest covering about 25%. Comments on this clone: Antigen unknown.

Study-wide results and caveats: Naive CD4 clonotypes were shared across a few donors at 4.5% to 6%. It was the non-shared clonotypes that had lower generation probabilities than clonotypes shared by all four donors. Estimated richness values were generally larger in naive subsets than in memory subsets.

This sequence joins TRBV29-1 and TRBJ1-2, with D possibly matching TRBD1 (5 bases). This clonotype was sampled from a man aged 30 to 39 in good health. Material for sequencing was naive CD8+ T cells sorted from blood. The CDR3 sequence is CSVEDHQGDPIGGYTF. The CDR3 bases are TGCAGCGTTGAAGATCATCAGGGAGATCCTATAGGGGGCTACACCTTC.